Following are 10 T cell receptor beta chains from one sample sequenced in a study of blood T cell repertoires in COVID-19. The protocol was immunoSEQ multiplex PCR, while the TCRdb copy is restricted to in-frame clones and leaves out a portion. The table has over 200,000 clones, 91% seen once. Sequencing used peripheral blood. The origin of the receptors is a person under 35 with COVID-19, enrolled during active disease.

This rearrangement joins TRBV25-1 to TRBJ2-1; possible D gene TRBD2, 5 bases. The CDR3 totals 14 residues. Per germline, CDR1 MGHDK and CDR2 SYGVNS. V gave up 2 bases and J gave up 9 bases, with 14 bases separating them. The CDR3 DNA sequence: TGTGCCAGCAGTGAACCTGGACTGCTAGGTGAGCAGTTCTTC. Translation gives CASSEPGLLGEQFF.

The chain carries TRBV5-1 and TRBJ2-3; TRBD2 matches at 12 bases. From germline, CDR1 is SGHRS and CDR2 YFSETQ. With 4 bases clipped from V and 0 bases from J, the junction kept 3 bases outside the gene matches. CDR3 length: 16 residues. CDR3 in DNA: TGCGCCAGCAGCGCAGGGACTAGCGGGAGCACAGATACGCAGTATTTT. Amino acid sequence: CASSAGTSGSTDTQYF.

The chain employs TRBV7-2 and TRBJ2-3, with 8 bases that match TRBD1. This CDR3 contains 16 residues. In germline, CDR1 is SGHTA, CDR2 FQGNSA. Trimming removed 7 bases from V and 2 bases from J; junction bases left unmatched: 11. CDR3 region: CASKSTVTGVTDTQYF. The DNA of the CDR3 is TGTGCCAGCAAAAGCACCGTGACAGGGGTCACAGATACGCAGTATTTT.

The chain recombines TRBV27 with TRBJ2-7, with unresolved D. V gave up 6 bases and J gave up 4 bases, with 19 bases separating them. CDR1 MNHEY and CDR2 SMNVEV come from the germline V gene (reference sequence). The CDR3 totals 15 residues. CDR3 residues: CASRNTDGFDYEQYF. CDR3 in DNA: TGTGCCAGCAGGAATACTGACGGGTTTGATTACGAGCAGTACTTC.

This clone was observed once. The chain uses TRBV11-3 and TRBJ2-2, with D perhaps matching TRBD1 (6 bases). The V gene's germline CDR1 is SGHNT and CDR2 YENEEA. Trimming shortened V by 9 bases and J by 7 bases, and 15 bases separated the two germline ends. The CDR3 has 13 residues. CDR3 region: CASGVQGGGELFF. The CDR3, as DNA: TGTGCCAGTGGAGTACAGGGTGGCGGGGAGCTGTTTTTT. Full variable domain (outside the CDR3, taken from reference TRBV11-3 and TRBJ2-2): EAGVVQSPRYKIIEKKQPVAFWCNPISGHNTLYWYLQNLGQGPELLIRYENEEAVDDSQLPKDRFSAERLKGVDSTLKIQPAELGDSAVYLCASGVQGGGELFFGEGSRLTVL.

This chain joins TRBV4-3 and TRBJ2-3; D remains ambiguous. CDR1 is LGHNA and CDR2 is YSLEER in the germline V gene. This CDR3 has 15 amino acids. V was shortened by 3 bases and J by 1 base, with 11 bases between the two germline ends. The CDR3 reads CASSHTSQGTDTQYF. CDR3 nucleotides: TGCGCCAGCAGCCATACCAGTCAGGGCACAGATACGCAGTATTTT.

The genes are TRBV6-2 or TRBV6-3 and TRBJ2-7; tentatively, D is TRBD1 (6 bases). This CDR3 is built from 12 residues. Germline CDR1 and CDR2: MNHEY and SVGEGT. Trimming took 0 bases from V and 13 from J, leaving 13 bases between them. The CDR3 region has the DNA TGTGCCAGCAGTTACTCTTCCGCGGACAGCTACTTC. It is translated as CASSYSSADSYF.

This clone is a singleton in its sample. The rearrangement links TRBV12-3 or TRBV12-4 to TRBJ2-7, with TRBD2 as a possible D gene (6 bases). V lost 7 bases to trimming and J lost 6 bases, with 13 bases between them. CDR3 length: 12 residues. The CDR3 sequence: CASTSGVFEQYF. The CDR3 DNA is TGTGCCAGCACGTCGGGAGTGTTCGAGCAGTACTTC.

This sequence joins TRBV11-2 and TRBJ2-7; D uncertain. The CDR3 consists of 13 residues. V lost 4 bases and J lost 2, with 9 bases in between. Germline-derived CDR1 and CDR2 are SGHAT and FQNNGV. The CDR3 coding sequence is TGTGCCAGCAGCTGGCCCCCAACCTACGAGCAGTACTTC. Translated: CASSWPPTYEQYF. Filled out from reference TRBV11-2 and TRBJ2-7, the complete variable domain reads EAGVAQSPRYKIIEKRQSVAFWCNPISGHATLYWYQQILGQGPKLLIQFQNNGVVDDSQLPKDRFSAERLKGVDSTLKIQPAKLEDSAVYLCASSWPPTYEQYFGPGTRLTVT.

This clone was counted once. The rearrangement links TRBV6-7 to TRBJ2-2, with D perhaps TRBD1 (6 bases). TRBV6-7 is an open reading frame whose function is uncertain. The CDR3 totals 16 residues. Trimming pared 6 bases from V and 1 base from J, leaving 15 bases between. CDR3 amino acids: CASSLSGTLNTGELFF. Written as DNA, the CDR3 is TGTGCCAGCAGCTTATCCGGGACATTGAACACCGGGGAGCTGTTTTTT.